The 12 T cell receptor beta chains below were found in one sample sequenced in a study of T cells in Graves' hyperthyroidism and ophthalmopathy. TCR beta CDR3 sequences were amplified from RNA transcripts. The HTBI primer set was used in a first-round RT-PCR of the TCR CDR3. TCRdb redid the calling of the multiplex PCR reads with MiXCR, one entry per CDR3 protein. The sample lists about 250,000 distinct CDR3 sequences; 20% to 25% were seen once. Sequencing used blood. These receptors were taken from a man in his thirties or forties with Graves' ophthalmopathy.

The chain carries TRBV5-4 and TRBJ2-7; 7 nucleotides match TRBD2. The closer fit of TRBJ2-1 to the DNA end suggests the J call may be wrong. CDR3 length: 16 amino acids. Germline CDR1 and CDR2: SGHNT and YYREEE (reference sequence). CDR3 region: CASSFSVRRELNEQFF. The CDR3 nucleotides are TGTGCCAGCAGCTTTTCCGTAAGGCGGGAGCTCAATGAGCAGTTCTTC.

The sample holds many counts of this clonotype. CDR3 sequence (DNA): TGTGCCAGCAGCCCCCGACTAGCGGGAGTGTTAGATACGCAGTATTTT. Encoded protein: CASSPRLAGVLDTQYF. J is TRBJ2-3 and V is TRBV3-1; 12 positions agree with TRBD2. Germline trimming cut 4 bases from V and 5 bases from J; bases unmatched to any gene: 7. The CDR3 length is 16 residues. CDR1 and CDR2 from the germline V gene are LGHDT and YNNKEL (reference sequence).

This clonotype was seen a handful of times. The chain uses TRBV11-2 and TRBJ2-2, with D unresolved. Trimming removed 3 bases from V and 3 bases from J, with 8 bases in between. This CDR3 has 14 amino acids. The germline V gene encodes CDR1 SGHAT and CDR2 FQNNGV. Here the CDR3 reads CASSFFVHTGELFF. CDR3 DNA: TGTGCCAGCAGCTTTTTTGTGCACACCGGGGAGCTGTTTTTT. The full variable domain, completed using reference TRBV11-2 and TRBJ2-2, is EAGVAQSPRYKIIEKRQSVAFWCNPISGHATLYWYQQILGQGPKLLIQFQNNGVVDDSQLPKDRFSAERLKGVDSTLKIQPAKLEDSAVYLCASSFFVHTGELFFGEGSRLTVL.

In its sample, this clonotype was seen a few times. This chain connects TRBV3-1 to TRBJ2-1, with D possibly matching TRBD2 (6 bases). Germline V gives CDR1 LGHDT, CDR2 YNNKEL (reference sequence). Trimming removed 2 bases at V and 4 bases at J, with 12 bases between. The CDR3 has 15 residues. The CDR3 bases are TGTGCCAGCAGCCAAAGTGCGGGGCTATACAATGAGCAGTTCTTC. It encodes CASSQSAGLYNEQFF.

The V call is TRBV9, the J call TRBJ2-7; D is unclear. This CDR3 comprises 11 residues. V lost 4 bases and J 5 bases, leaving 7 bases between the germline ends. Germline V gives CDR1 SGDLS, CDR2 YYNGEE. The CDR3 bases are TGTGCCAGCAGCTACGAGGACGAGCAGTACTTC. Protein sequence: CASSYEDEQYF.

In this sample, this clonotype turned up a few times. The chain combines TRBV30 with TRBJ1-2; D is possibly TRBD1 (5 bases). Germline V lookup: CDR1 GTSNPN, CDR2 SVGIG (reference sequence). With 0 bases removed from V and 4 bases from J, the gap between germline ends came to 6 bases. This CDR3 has 12 amino acids. This CDR3 reads CAWSVGGYGYTF. CDR3 coding DNA: TGTGCCTGGAGTGTGGGGGGCTATGGCTACACCTTC.

The CDR3 loop is CASSKRDRSWETQYF. For the CDR3, the DNA is TGTGCCAGCAGTAAGAGGGACAGGTCATGGGAGACCCAGTACTTC. V gene TRBV28 combines with J gene TRBJ2-5; 8 bases align to TRBD1. The V gene end was trimmed by 5 bases and the J gene end by 5 bases; junction bases not matched to a gene: 10. Germline V CDR1 and CDR2: MDHEN, SYDVKM. This CDR3 has 15 amino acids.

This sequence joins TRBV6-2 or TRBV6-3 and TRBJ1-1; D remains unclear. CDR3 length: 15 residues. Germline V gives CDR1 MNHEY, CDR2 SVGEGT. V lost 2 bases and J 3 bases, leaving 13 bases between the germline ends. The CDR3 sequence is CASSYNSSSDTEAFF. DNA of the CDR3: TGTGCCAGCAGTTACAATTCCTCGTCGGACACTGAAGCTTTCTTT.

The V call is TRBV16, the J call TRBJ2-7; 12 positions match TRBD1. The germline V gene has CDR1 KGHSY and CDR2 FQNENV. This CDR3 is built from 18 residues. The junction had 13 bases not matched to a gene; V was cut back by 4 bases and J by 3 bases. The CDR3 coding sequence is TGTGCCAGCAGCCGCTGGCGGGACAGGGGGCGCGAAGGCTACGAGCAGTACTTC. Translated: CASSRWRDRGREGYEQYF.

This clonotype was observed at least ten times. The V and J genes are TRBV2 and TRBJ1-5; D is undetermined. Germline V gene data show CDR1 as SNHLY and CDR2 as FYNNEI. V was clipped by 1 base and J by 0 bases, with 4 bases between them. This CDR3 is 14 amino acids long. CDR3 bases: TGTGCCAGCAGTGAAGGGGGTAGCAATCAGCCCCAGCATTTT. Protein sequence: CASSEGGSNQPQHF.

This clonotype was seen ten or more times. This chain links TRBV30 with TRBJ1-1; 9 bases align to TRBD1. Per the germline V gene, CDR1 is GTSNPN and CDR2 is SVGIG (reference sequence). The CDR3 is made up of 14 amino acids. V trimming: 1 base; J trimming: 0 bases; junction bases outside the gene matches: 0. The CDR3 nucleotides are TGTGCCTGGAGTGGGGACAGGGTGAACACTGAAGCTTTCTTT. It codes for CAWSGDRVNTEAFF. Drawing the rest from reference TRBV30 and TRBJ1-1, the complete variable domain is SQTIHQWPATLVQPVGSPLSLECTVEGTSNPNLYWYRQAAGRGLQLLFYSVGIGQISSEVPQNLSASRPQDRQFILSSKKLLLSDSGFYLCAWSGDRVNTEAFFGQGTRLTVV.

V usage is TRBV5-8 and J usage is TRBJ2-7; the D gene is possibly TRBD1 (5 bases). Germline-derived CDR1 and CDR2 are SGHTS and YDEGEE. V lost 0 bases, J lost 2 bases, and 9 bases lay in between. This CDR3 spans 14 amino acids. CDR3 region: CASSLDRLPYEQYF. CDR3 sequence (DNA): TGTGCCAGCAGCTTGGACAGGCTTCCCTACGAGCAGTACTTC.